The 14 T cell receptor beta chains listed next were all sequenced from one sample in a study of control samples from healthy donors and cancer patients. Sequenced by immunoSEQ multiplex PCR; TCRdb stores in-frame clones only, minus some. The sample has about 130,000 clones, over 75% seen once. Sequencing was done on a sample of blood. These receptors were obtained from a man between 40 and 49 years old in good health.

This chain links TRBV3-1 (or the pseudogene TRBV3-2) with TRBJ1-1; tentative D call: TRBD1 (6 bases). V was clipped by 0 bases and J by 5 bases, with 13 bases between them. In germline, CDR1 is LGHDT, CDR2 YNNKEL (reference sequence). This CDR3 is built from 15 residues. The DNA for the CDR3 is TGTGCCAGCAGCCAAGAACGGGGGGCAGTGACTGAAGCTTTCTTT. Protein sequence: CASSQERGAVTEAFF.

The chain is built from TRBV28 and TRBJ1-5, with 8 bases fitting TRBD1. Germline assignment: CDR1 MDHEN and CDR2 SYDVKM. This CDR3 has 18 residues. With V trimmed by 5 bases and J by 4 bases, 16 bases remained unmatched. The DNA of the CDR3 is TGTGCCAGCAGTGGAACCCCCGCAGGACAGGGCTCAAATCAGCCCCAGCATTTT. This codes for CASSGTPAGQGSNQPQHF.

The V gene is TRBV30, the J gene TRBJ1-1; D remains unclear. The CDR3 is made up of 13 amino acids. Germline assignment: CDR1 GTSNPN and CDR2 SVGIG (reference sequence). Trimming shortened V by 0 bases and J by 5 bases, and 10 bases separated the two germline ends. The CDR3 sequence is CAWSVTMWTEAFF. In nucleotides, the CDR3 is TGTGCCTGGAGTGTAACCATGTGGACTGAAGCTTTCTTT.

The chain recombines TRBV29-1 with TRBJ2-1; TRBD1 is a possible D gene (6 bases). The CDR3 spans 14 residues. The V gene lost 4 bases and the J gene lost 6 bases, with 16 bases spanning the gap. Germline CDR1 reads SQVTM; CDR2 reads ANQGSEA. The DNA for the CDR3 is TGCAGCGTTGTCCAGGGGCCCTCCCCCAATGAGCAGTTCTTC. This sequence encodes CSVVQGPSPNEQFF.

The V and J genes are TRBV3-1 (or the pseudogene TRBV3-2) and TRBJ2-1, with D perhaps matching TRBD1 (6 bases). The CDR3 consists of 12 residues. With 5 bases removed from V and 8 bases from J, the gap between germline ends came to 10 bases. CDR1 and CDR2 from the germline V gene are LGHDT and YNNKEL (reference sequence). As DNA, the CDR3 is TGTGCCAGCAGCTACAGGGTCGATGAGCAGTTCTTC. Translating it yields CASSYRVDEQFF.

This chain uses TRBV11-2 with TRBJ2-3; 12 bases map to TRBD2. V lost 4 bases and J lost 4; bases outside the gene matches: 3. The CDR3 loop spans 15 amino acids. Germline V gene lookup returns CDR1 SGHAT and CDR2 FQNNGV. The CDR3 reads CASSWRLAGADTQYF. The CDR3 DNA is TGTGCCAGCAGCTGGAGACTAGCGGGGGCAGATACGCAGTATTTT.

The rearrangement uses TRBV2 and TRBJ2-5, with 10 bases matching TRBD2. V was clipped by 7 bases and J by 0 bases; unmatched bases: 17. Germline lookup yields CDR1 SNHLY and CDR2 FYNNEI. This CDR3 has 19 residues. CDR3 residues: CASIRGHSGGSSYQETQYF. CDR3 sequence (DNA): TGTGCCAGCATCCGAGGACATAGCGGGGGGTCGTCGTACCAAGAGACCCAGTACTTC.

The rearrangement joins TRBV6-5 to TRBJ1-2, with a weak D call TRBD1 (5 bases). This CDR3 is built from 15 residues. The ends were cut back, 0 bases at V and 2 bases at J, with 10 bases in the middle. The germline V gene encodes CDR1 MNHEY and CDR2 SVGAGI. The CDR3 is CASSYSLDRNYGYTF. The CDR3 DNA reads TGTGCCAGCAGTTACTCACTCGACAGAAACTATGGCTACACCTTC.

The gene calls are TRBV29-1 and TRBJ1-2; 7 nucleotides match TRBD1. The germline gives CDR1 SQVTM, CDR2 ANQGSEA. V shed 0 bases and J 4 bases; nucleotides not matched to a gene: 11. The CDR3 extends over 16 amino acids. The CDR3 nucleotides read TGCAGCGTTGAAGATAGGAACAGGGGTCTACTCTATGGCTACACCTTC. Translated, it gives CSVEDRNRGLLYGYTF.

CDR3 region: CASSPVTGELFF. In DNA form, the CDR3 reads TGTGCCAGCAGCCCCGTTACCGGGGAGCTGTTTTTT. The chain joins TRBV11-3 to TRBJ2-2, with D unclear. The V end was cut by 5 bases, the J end by 5 bases, with 6 bases between. The CDR3 is 12 residues long. The V gene's germline CDR1 is SGHNT and CDR2 YENEEA.

The chain employs TRBV10-1 and TRBJ2-3; no clear D gene. The CDR3 is 14 residues long. Germline-derived CDR1 and CDR2 are WNHNN and SYGVQD (reference sequence). Between the trimmed V and J ends, which lost 8 bases and 2 bases, there was a span of 14 bases. CDR3 in DNA: TGCGCCAGCGGTCGTGGCGGCCCCACAGATACGCAGTATTTT. This gives the protein CASGRGGPTDTQYF.

The chain uses TRBV12-5 and TRBJ2-7; no firm D call. V was cut by 3 bases and J by 3 bases, with 12 bases left in between. Germline V gene data show CDR1 as LGHNT and CDR2 as FRNRAP. This CDR3 comprises 14 residues. The CDR3 protein is CASGLGGSLYEQYF. As DNA, the CDR3 is TGTGCTAGTGGTTTAGGCGGCTCCCTCTACGAGCAGTACTTC.

This rearrangement joins TRBV5-1 to TRBJ1-2; 9 nucleotides align to TRBD1. The germline CDR1 and CDR2 sequences are SGHRS and YFSETQ. Trimming cost V 4 bases and J 4 bases; bases outside gene matches: 14. The CDR3 totals 17 residues. CDR3 loop: CASSPEQGALLIYGYTF. The CDR3 DNA reads as TGCGCCAGCAGCCCGGAACAGGGGGCGTTGTTAATCTATGGCTACACCTTC.

On this clone: In the same sample, other DNA sequences code for this CDR3. The chain employs TRBV11-2 and TRBJ2-3; tentative D call: TRBD1 (6 bases). Trimming took off 0 bases at V and 4 bases at J, with 11 bases between the two ends. Germline CDR1 and CDR2: SGHAT and FQNNGV. The CDR3 covers 15 residues. CDR3 in DNA: TGTGCCAGCAGCTTAGAGGGGGCCGGGGCAGATACGCAGTATTTT. Its translation is CASSLEGAGADTQYF.